A single sample gave rise to the 22 T cell receptor beta chains below, sequenced in a study of Ad26.COV2.S vaccination and SARS-CoV-2 variants. The method was immunoSEQ multiplex PCR; TCRdb's version includes in-frame clones alone and lacks a portion of them. The table includes some 39,000 clones, 65% to 90% detected once. Sequenced material: peripheral blood, taken after recovery from COVID-19. All receptors come from a human donor who had recovered from COVID-19.

V usage is TRBV7-6 and J usage is TRBJ2-4; the match to TRBD1 covers 8 bases. Germline trimming cut 0 bases from V and 4 bases from J; bases unmatched to any gene: 8. This CDR3 region has 17 residues. Germline V CDR1 and CDR2: SGHVS, FNYEAQ. CDR3 protein: CASSLAGRGHGKNIQYF. The DNA of the CDR3 is TGTGCCAGCAGCTTAGCGGGCAGGGGGCACGGGAAAAACATTCAGTACTTC. Combining the CDR3 with reference TRBV7-6 and TRBJ2-4 gives the whole variable domain GAGVSQSPRYKVTKRGQDVALRCDPISGHVSLYWYRQALGQGPEFLTYFNYEAQQDKSGLPNDRFSAERPEGSISTLTIQRTEQRDSAMYRCASSLAGRGHGKNIQYFGAGTRLSVL.

This chain joins TRBV5-1 and TRBJ2-5; 9 bases map to TRBD1. Germline assignment: CDR1 SGHRS and CDR2 YFSETQ. Unmatched junction bases numbered 5, after V lost 0 bases and J lost 2 bases. CDR3 length: 16 amino acids. CDR3 nucleotide sequence: TGCGCCAGCAGCTTGGATCGGGGACAGGGTCAAGAGACCCAGTACTTC. It specifies CASSLDRGQGQETQYF.

The chain combines TRBV27 with TRBJ1-4, with no clear D. The germline gives CDR1 MNHEY, CDR2 SMNVEV (reference sequence). Trimming left V 5 bases short and J 8 bases short, with 15 bases between. This CDR3 is built from 14 residues. CDR3 region: CASSHSKTGEKLFF. The CDR3 DNA is TGTGCCAGCAGTCATAGTAAGACGGGAGAAAAACTGTTTTTT.

This clone was seen only once. The CDR3 DNA reads as TGCGCCAGCAGCTTGGCCGGGGGCCGCGAGCAGTACGTC. It is translated as CASSLAGGREQYV. V gene TRBV5-1 combines with J gene TRBJ2-7; D is perhaps TRBD1 or TRBD2 (6 bases each). This CDR3 is 13 amino acids long. V was clipped by 0 bases and J by 6 bases, with 10 bases between them. From germline, CDR1 is SGHRS and CDR2 YFSETQ.

The gene calls are TRBV15 and TRBJ2-5; 7 nucleotides match TRBD2. The ends lost 3 bases at V and 5 bases at J; junction bases unmatched: 12. Germline V gene lookup returns CDR1 LNHNV and CDR2 YYDKDF (reference sequence). CDR3 length: 16 residues. CDR3 nucleotides: TGTGCCACCAGCAGGGGGGAGGGCAGGAAGAGTGAGACCCAGTACTTC. Its protein product is CATSRGEGRKSETQYF.

The rearrangement joins TRBV25-1 to TRBJ1-1, with 8 bases aligning to TRBD1. Germline V gene lookup returns CDR1 MGHDK and CDR2 SYGVNS. Trimming at V came to 7 bases and at J to 7 bases, leaving 20 bases not matched to a gene. The CDR3 loop spans 17 amino acids. CDR3 loop: CASNGAFGQGALFEAFF. CDR3 in DNA: TGTGCCAGCAACGGCGCCTTTGGGCAGGGGGCCCTGTTTGAAGCTTTCTTT.

The chain is built from TRBV4-1 and TRBJ1-5, with TRBD1 identical over 8 bases. V lost 0 bases to trimming and J lost 5 bases; unmatched junction nucleotides: 3. Germline CDR1 and CDR2: MGHRA and YSYEKL. This CDR3 comprises 15 residues. CDR3 coding DNA: TGCGCCAGCAGCCAAGAGATGACAGGGGATCAGCCCCAGCATTTT. It yields the protein CASSQEMTGDQPQHF.

V gene TRBV3-1 (or the pseudogene TRBV3-2) combines with J gene TRBJ2-1; TRBD2 might be the D (5 bases). V lost 0 bases and J lost 7, with 13 bases in between. CDR1 and CDR2 (germline): LGHDT, YNNKEL (reference sequence). The CDR3 covers 15 residues. DNA for the CDR3: TGTGCCAGCAGCCAAGATCGGGGTCAGCTTAATGAGCAGTTCTTC. This codes for CASSQDRGQLNEQFF.

J is TRBJ1-5 and V is TRBV4-2, with D unclear. V gave up 0 bases and J gave up 4 bases, with 16 bases separating them. CDR3 length: 17 residues. Germline V gene sequence: CDR1 LGHNA, CDR2 YNFKEQ. This CDR3 is CASSQDGDGILNQPQHF. The CDR3 DNA reads as TGTGCCAGCAGCCAAGATGGCGACGGGATCCTTAATCAGCCCCAGCATTTT.

The rearrangement uses TRBV7-9 and TRBJ2-3, with a weak D call TRBD2 (5 bases). Per germline, CDR1 SEHNR and CDR2 FQNEAQ (reference sequence). V lost 5 bases, J lost 0 bases, and 15 bases lay in between. The CDR3 is 16 amino acids. The CDR3 here is CASSRGSNPSTDTQYF. The CDR3 DNA reads as TGTGCCAGCAGCCGGGGATCTAACCCTAGCACAGATACGCAGTATTTT.

The chain carries TRBV7-9 and TRBJ1-2; 8 bases are a match to TRBD1. V gave up 5 bases and J gave up 3 bases; unmatched junction bases: 5. Germline V gives CDR1 SEHNR, CDR2 FQNEAQ (reference sequence). CDR3 length equals 14 residues. CDR3 protein: CASSRGQADYGYTF. CDR3 sequence (DNA): TGTGCCAGCAGCAGGGGACAGGCGGACTATGGCTACACCTTC. The full variable domain, with the rest looked up from reference TRBV7-9 and TRBJ1-2, is DTGVSQNPRHKITKRGQNVTFRCDPISEHNRLYWYRQTLGQGPEFLTYFQNEAQLEKSRLLSDRFSAERPKGSFSTLEIQRTEQGDSAMYLCASSRGQADYGYTFGSGTRLTVV.

The V call is TRBV29-1, the J call TRBJ1-1; D possibly corresponds to TRBD1 (5 bases). CDR1 and CDR2 from the germline V gene are SQVTM and ANQGSEA. Trimming shortened V by 5 bases and J by 0 bases, and 10 bases separated the two germline ends. This CDR3 is built from 13 residues. This CDR3 is CSVQGIMNTEAFF. As DNA, the CDR3 is TGCAGCGTTCAGGGCATAATGAACACTGAAGCTTTCTTT.

The chain is built from TRBV7-2 and TRBJ1-2; possibly TRBD1 for D (6 bases). The CDR3 is 12 residues long. CDR1 SGHTA and CDR2 FQGNSA come from the germline V gene. V was pared by 5 bases and J by 5 bases, with 9 bases between. The CDR3 loop is CASSQRGYGYTF. The CDR3 DNA reads as TGTGCCAGCAGCCAGAGGGGGTATGGCTACACCTTC.

This rearrangement joins TRBV5-5 to TRBJ1-4; 11 bases align to TRBD1. Germline V gene sequence: CDR1 SGHKS, CDR2 YYEKEE (reference sequence). The V gene end was trimmed by 4 bases and the J gene end by 1 base; junction bases not matched to a gene: 12. CDR3 size: 19 residues. CDR3 loop: CASSPGQGARLLTNEKLFF. The CDR3 coding sequence is TGTGCCAGCAGCCCTGGACAGGGGGCGCGTTTATTAACTAATGAAAAACTGTTTTTT.

The gene calls are TRBV10-3 and TRBJ1-1; possibly TRBD1 for D (5 bases). Trimming took off 6 bases at V and 4 bases at J, with 15 bases between the two ends. The CDR3 sequence is 14 residues long. The germline V gene has CDR1 ENHRY and CDR2 SYGVKD. For the CDR3, the DNA is TGTGCCATCAGACCGGACGCCGGGGGCACTGAAGCTTTCTTT. Translated: CAIRPDAGGTEAFF.

The rearrangement uses TRBV12-3 or TRBV12-4 and TRBJ1-1, with D unclear. This CDR3 region has 13 residues. The V end lost 5 bases, the J end lost 1 base, and 8 bases lay between the germline ends. In DNA, the CDR3 is TGTGCCAGCAGTAAGACGGGGAACACTGAAGCTTTCTTT. Encoded protein: CASSKTGNTEAFF.

This sequence joins TRBV5-1 and TRBJ2-1; 8 bases fit TRBD2. CDR1 and CDR2 from the germline V gene are SGHRS and YFSETQ. V shed 7 bases and J 0 bases; nucleotides not matched to a gene: 30. The CDR3 spans 23 residues. The CDR3 protein is CASSGGLSWISPAGDNSYNEQFF. The CDR3 nucleotides are TGCGCCAGCTCCGGGGGGCTCTCATGGATATCCCCAGCGGGAGACAACTCCTACAATGAGCAGTTCTTC.

This chain joins TRBV10-3 and TRBJ1-1; possibly TRBD1 for D (6 bases). V was cut by 9 bases and J by 5 bases, with 16 bases left in between. CDR3 length: 13 amino acids. Germline V gives CDR1 ENHRY, CDR2 SYGVKD. CDR3 loop: CAIAKGGVTEAFF. The CDR3 DNA reads TGTGCCATAGCGAAAGGGGGGGTTACTGAAGCTTTCTTT.

The gene calls are TRBV28 and TRBJ1-1; the D gene is possibly TRBD1 (5 bases). CDR1 is MDHEN, CDR2 SYDVKM, per germline. Trimming removed 4 bases from V and 4 bases from J, with 13 bases in between. CDR3 length: 14 residues. The DNA of the CDR3 is TGTGCCAGCAGTTCCCAGGGCCCCAGCACTGAAGCTTTCTTT. This translates into CASSSQGPSTEAFF.

The V call is TRBV5-5, the J call TRBJ2-7; 8 bases map to TRBD1. V lost 5 bases, J lost 3 bases, and 13 bases stayed unmatched. Germline CDR1 reads SGHKS; CDR2 reads YYEKEE (reference sequence). This CDR3 has 16 amino acids. The DNA of the CDR3 is TGTGCCAGCAGTCGAGGGCAGGGGGCTTCGATCTACGAGCAGTACTTC. Translating it yields CASSRGQGASIYEQYF.

The chain is built from TRBV5-1 and TRBJ1-1; D gene ambiguous. V lost 4 bases and J 7 bases, leaving 14 bases between the germline ends. This CDR3 has 13 amino acids. CDR1 is SGHRS and CDR2 is YFSETQ in the germline V gene. The CDR3 nucleotides are TGCGCCAGCAGCGGGTCACTGGGAGATGAAGCTTTCTTT. It specifies CASSGSLGDEAFF.

The chain has TRBV6-5 and TRBJ1-2; TRBD1 matches 9 bases. The germline gives CDR1 MNHEY, CDR2 SVGAGI. The CDR3 covers 14 residues. Losses at the gene ends were 7 bases for V and 5 bases for J; bases not matched to a gene: 8. The CDR3 spells CASMRGQGLYGYTF. The CDR3 DNA follows: TGTGCCAGCATGCGTGGACAGGGGTTATATGGCTACACCTTC.